Below, 30 T cell receptor beta chains from the same sample are listed, as sequenced in a study of blood T cell repertoires in COVID-19 (dated by TCRdb to 2020 to 2021). Libraries were made using the immunoSEQ multiplex PCR assay. Sourced from immuneACCESS, this table was stored by TCRdb with only in-frame sequences that have V and J called. A share of the clones is absent; for the studies checked, an unresolved V gene accounts for under half, and the remainder has no known explanation. Across this sample there are roughly 290,000 clones, with 80% to 90% seen only once. The ten largest clones add up to roughly 4.3% of the sample. The specimen was PBMCs or T cells enriched from blood (not recorded which). Receptors were obtained from a woman in her twenties or thirties who had recovered from COVID-19.

The chain uses TRBV7-6 and TRBJ1-1; TRBD1 matches at 10 bases. The CDR3 totals 16 residues. Germline assignment: CDR1 SGHVS and CDR2 FNYEAQ. J was trimmed by 3 bases and V by 4 bases; bases with no gene match: 8. CDR3 in DNA: TGTGCCAGCAGCTCCCTGGACAGGGGGAAGGACACTGAAGCTTTCTTT. This translates into CASSSLDRGKDTEAFF. The whole variable domain, remainder taken from reference TRBV7-6 and TRBJ1-1, is GAGVSQSPRYKVTKRGQDVALRCDPISGHVSLYWYRQALGQGPEFLTYFNYEAQQDKSGLPNDRFSAERPEGSISTLTIQRTEQRDSAMYRCASSSLDRGKDTEAFFGQGTRLTVV.

The chain is built from TRBV4-1 and TRBJ2-1; 9 bases fit TRBD2. CDR1 is MGHRA and CDR2 is YSYEKL in the germline V gene. This CDR3 has 17 residues. Germline trimming cut 6 bases from V and 7 bases from J; bases unmatched to any gene: 16. This CDR3 reads CASRTFGASGKRNEQFF. CDR3 nucleotide sequence: TGCGCCAGCAGAACCTTTGGGGCTAGCGGGAAGCGGAATGAGCAGTTCTTC.

Remarks on this clone: In the same sample, other DNA sequences code for this CDR3. V gene TRBV28 combines with J gene TRBJ1-1; D is undetermined. The CDR3 extends over 13 amino acids. V was shortened by 2 bases and J by 1 base, with 5 bases between the two germline ends. The V gene's germline CDR1 is MDHEN and CDR2 SYDVKM. The CDR3 loop reads CASSLRQNTEAFF. CDR3 in DNA: TGTGCCAGCAGTTTAAGACAGAACACTGAAGCTTTCTTT.

In its sample, this clone was seen a few times. The J gene is TRBJ1-2, the V gene TRBV6-5, with D uncertain. The length of the CDR3 is 13 residues. Germline-derived CDR1 and CDR2 are MNHEY and SVGAGI. With 6 bases removed from V and 4 bases from J, the gap between germline ends came to 12 bases. For the CDR3, the DNA is TGTGCCAGCAGGATAAAAGCAGGCTATGGCTACACCTTC. Its protein is CASRIKAGYGYTF.

The rearrangement joins TRBV30 to TRBJ2-2; the match to TRBD1 covers 9 bases. The CDR3 runs 14 residues. The V segment lost 8 bases and the J segment 0 bases; nucleotides outside the gene matches: 4. The germline gives CDR1 GTSNPN, CDR2 SVGIG (reference sequence). The CDR3 bases are TGTGCCGCTCACAGGGGGCCGAACACCGGGGAGCTGTTTTTT. Protein sequence: CAAHRGPNTGELFF.

V usage is TRBV25-1 and J usage is TRBJ2-1; TRBD2 agrees at 9 bases. In germline, CDR1 is MGHDK, CDR2 SYGVNS. This CDR3 spans 15 amino acids. The junction had 6 bases not matched to a gene; V was cut back by 5 bases and J by 4 bases. CDR3 amino acids: CASSPLAGMYNEQFF. CDR3 nucleotides: TGTGCCAGCAGTCCCCTAGCGGGGATGTACAATGAGCAGTTCTTC.

The V gene is TRBV10-3, the J gene TRBJ1-3, with 7 bases aligning to TRBD1. Germline CDR1 and CDR2: ENHRY and SYGVKD. V dropped 2 bases and J dropped 0; count of bases not matched to a gene: 4. The CDR3 has 16 amino acids. The CDR3 bases are TGTGCCATCAGTGAGGACAGGGAGTACTCTGGAAACACCATATATTTT. The encoded protein is CAISEDREYSGNTIYF.

This clone has just one count. The gene calls are TRBV5-4 and TRBJ2-1; perhaps TRBD1 as D (8 bases). Germline CDR1 SGHNT, CDR2 YYREEE (reference sequence). V gave up 2 bases and J gave up 5 bases, with 17 bases separating them. The CDR3 is 16 amino acids. The CDR3 protein is CASSFFLQGGNNEQFF. CDR3 bases: TGTGCCAGCAGCTTCTTCCTACAGGGGGGGAACAATGAGCAGTTCTTC.

V usage is TRBV18 and J usage is TRBJ1-1; TRBD1 is a possible D gene (6 bases). Trimming removed 2 bases from V and 1 base from J, with 11 bases in between. CDR1 is KGHSH, CDR2 LQKENI, per germline. The CDR3 spans 15 residues. CDR3 coding DNA: TGTGCCAGCTCACCAAACAGGGTAAGGAACACTGAAGCTTTCTTT. It yields the protein CASSPNRVRNTEAFF.

The chain employs TRBV7-8 and TRBJ1-2; possible D gene TRBD1, 6 bases. V lost 5 bases to trimming and J lost 0 bases, with 22 bases between them. CDR3 length equals 18 residues. Germline V gene lookup returns CDR1 SGHVS and CDR2 FQNEAQ. CDR3 sequence (DNA): TGTGCCAGCAGCCAACCCCCCGCAGGGGTAGTCCCTAACTATGGCTACACCTTC. Translating gives CASSQPPAGVVPNYGYTF.

This clone was detected once. V gene TRBV7-2 combines with J gene TRBJ1-1; D gene uncertain. Germline CDR1 SGHTA, CDR2 FQGNSA. This CDR3 has 14 amino acids. V was shortened by 1 base and J by 3 bases, with 9 bases between the two germline ends. The CDR3 here is CASSLGFGDTEAFF. DNA of the CDR3: TGTGCCAGCAGCTTAGGGTTCGGAGACACTGAAGCTTTCTTT. Looking up the rest from reference TRBV7-2 and TRBJ1-1 gives the full variable domain: GAGVSQSPSNKVTEKGKDVELRCDPISGHTALYWYRQSLGQGLEFLIYFQGNSAPDKSGLPSDRFSAERTGGSVSTLTIQRTQQEDSAVYLCASSLGFGDTEAFFGQGTRLTVV.

The chain has TRBV27 and TRBJ2-1; D perhaps matches TRBD2 (6 bases). This CDR3 comprises 15 residues. The germline CDR1 and CDR2 sequences are MNHEY and SMNVEV (reference sequence). Deletions cut 5 bases from V and 0 bases from J, with 11 bases between. The CDR3 sequence is CASSRGGVSYNEQFF. The CDR3 DNA reads as TGTGCCAGCAGTCGGGGAGGAGTCTCCTACAATGAGCAGTTCTTC.

The chain uses TRBV11-2 and TRBJ1-2; TRBD1 agrees at 8 bases. The V segment lost 2 bases and the J segment 8 bases; nucleotides outside the gene matches: 16. CDR1 SGHAT and CDR2 FQNNGV come from the germline V gene. The CDR3 is 17 residues long. CDR3 nucleotide sequence: TGTGCCAGCAGCTTACACCTGACTCCGAGGACAGGGAAGGGCTACACCTTC. Translating gives CASSLHLTPRTGKGYTF. Supplemented by reference TRBV11-2 and TRBJ1-2, the full variable domain reads EAGVAQSPRYKIIEKRQSVAFWCNPISGHATLYWYQQILGQGPKLLIQFQNNGVVDDSQLPKDRFSAERLKGVDSTLKIQPAKLEDSAVYLCASSLHLTPRTGKGYTFGSGTRLTVV.

The chain employs TRBV7-9 and TRBJ1-6, with 9 bases identical to TRBD1. Germline assignment: CDR1 SEHNR and CDR2 FQNEAQ (reference sequence). Trimming cost V 6 bases and J 9 bases; bases outside gene matches: 0. The CDR3 covers 12 residues. The CDR3 DNA follows: TGTGCCAGCAGGGACAGGGGTTCACCCCTCCACTTT. Protein sequence: CASRDRGSPLHF.

The chain employs TRBV7-6 and TRBJ2-5, with D uncertain. Trimming removed 1 base from V and 3 bases from J, with 15 bases in between. The CDR3 runs to 16 residues. CDR1 is SGHVS and CDR2 is FNYEAQ in the germline V gene. The CDR3 region is CASSLGSFGDKETQYF. CDR3 in DNA: TGTGCCAGCAGCTTAGGTTCTTTCGGCGACAAAGAGACCCAGTACTTC. The full variable domain, completed using reference TRBV7-6 and TRBJ2-5, is GAGVSQSPRYKVTKRGQDVALRCDPISGHVSLYWYRQALGQGPEFLTYFNYEAQQDKSGLPNDRFSAERPEGSISTLTIQRTEQRDSAMYRCASSLGSFGDKETQYFGPGTRLLVL.

This clone is a singleton in its sample. The CDR3 spells CATSRPGQGDRGPQHF. The CDR3 nucleotides are TGTGCCACCAGTAGACCGGGACAGGGGGACAGGGGGCCCCAGCATTTT. The chain links TRBV15 to TRBJ1-5; 11 bases fit TRBD1. The germline V gene has CDR1 LNHNV and CDR2 YYDKDF (reference sequence). Trimming took 6 bases from V and 9 from J; bases not matched to a gene: 13. The CDR3 extends over 16 amino acids.

The rearrangement links TRBV7-6 to TRBJ2-3; the D gene is possibly TRBD1 (5 bases). Germline V gene data show CDR1 as SGHVS and CDR2 as FNYEAQ. The CDR3 is 14 residues long. With 1 base removed from V and 1 base from J, the gap between germline ends came to 6 bases. CDR3 bases: TGTGCCAGCAGCTTAGGCAGGGGCACAGATACGCAGTATTTT. Translating gives CASSLGRGTDTQYF.

This chain uses TRBV27 with TRBJ1-2, with D maybe TRBD1 (6 bases). Germline CDR1 and CDR2: MNHEY and SMNVEV (reference sequence). This CDR3 spans 13 amino acids. The V gene lost 5 bases and the J gene lost 2 bases, with 9 bases spanning the gap. The CDR3 region has the DNA TGTGCCAGCAGTCCGACAGGAAACTATGGCTACACCTTC. This gives the protein CASSPTGNYGYTF.

The chain links TRBV3-1 (or the pseudogene TRBV3-2) to TRBJ2-4; TRBD2 is a possible D gene (6 bases). Deletions cut 3 bases from V and 1 base from J, with 10 bases between. Per germline, CDR1 LGHDT and CDR2 YNNKEL (reference sequence). The CDR3 spans 15 residues. The chain's CDR3 is CASSHPGTAKNIQYF. CDR3 DNA sequence: TGTGCCAGCAGCCATCCCGGGACTGCCAAAAACATTCAGTACTTC.

The chain carries TRBV28 and TRBJ1-2; 9 bases align to TRBD1. J gave up 3 bases and V 6 bases, and 8 bases lay outside the gene matches. Germline CDR1 reads MDHEN; CDR2 reads SYDVKM. CDR3 length equals 15 residues. CDR3 coding DNA: TGTGCCAGCAGCGCCCCGACAGGGGGGCACTATGGCTACACCTTC. Translated: CASSAPTGGHYGYTF.

The chain combines TRBV9 with TRBJ1-3, with D possibly matching TRBD1 (6 bases). The V gene's germline CDR1 is SGDLS and CDR2 YYNGEE. This CDR3 comprises 16 residues. Trimming took 3 bases from V and 4 from J, leaving 17 bases between them. CDR3 amino acids: CASSDRLTGSGNTIYF. The DNA for the CDR3 is TGTGCCAGCAGCGACCGTTTAACAGGGTCAGGAAACACCATATATTTT.

This clone was counted once. The chain is built from TRBV24-1 and TRBJ2-5, with 9 bases identical to TRBD1. CDR1 is KGHDR and CDR2 is SFDVKD in the germline V gene. V lost 3 bases and J lost 5; bases outside the gene matches: 3. The CDR3 extends over 14 amino acids. The CDR3 region is CATSDIGQGETQYF. The CDR3, as DNA: TGTGCCACCAGTGATATTGGACAGGGGGAGACCCAGTACTTC.

The V and J genes are TRBV7-6 and TRBJ2-7, with D perhaps TRBD1 (6 bases). The CDR3 consists of 13 residues. CDR1 and CDR2 from the germline V gene are SGHVS and FNYEAQ. Trimming pared 2 bases from V and 5 bases from J, leaving 10 bases between. The CDR3 DNA reads as TGTGCCAGCAGCTTACAACAGGGCCACGAGCAGTACTTC. Its protein product is CASSLQQGHEQYF. The full variable domain, with the rest looked up from reference TRBV7-6 and TRBJ2-7, is GAGVSQSPRYKVTKRGQDVALRCDPISGHVSLYWYRQALGQGPEFLTYFNYEAQQDKSGLPNDRFSAERPEGSISTLTIQRTEQRDSAMYRCASSLQQGHEQYFGPGTRLTVT.

The rearrangement joins TRBV5-1 to TRBJ1-4; tentatively, D is TRBD1 (6 bases). The V end was cut by 4 bases, the J end by 6 bases, with 16 bases between. CDR3 size: 15 residues. Germline V gives CDR1 SGHRS, CDR2 YFSETQ. CDR3 DNA: TGCGCCAGCAGCGGCGAGGGGGTAGGAGATGAAAAACTGTTTTTT. Encoded protein: CASSGEGVGDEKLFF. Using reference TRBV5-1 and TRBJ1-4 for the parts outside the CDR3, the full variable domain is KAGVTQTPRYLIKTRGQQVTLSCSPISGHRSVSWYQQTPGQGLQFLFEYFSETQRNKGNFPGRFSGRQFSNSRSEMNVSTLELGDSALYLCASSGEGVGDEKLFFGSGTQLSVL.

The CDR3 region has the DNA TGTGCCAGCAGTCCCCAGGGCATCAAAAACATTCAGTACTTC. Translating it yields CASSPQGIKNIQYF. The V and J genes are TRBV28 and TRBJ2-4, with TRBD1 as a possible D gene (5 bases). V lost 5 bases to trimming and J lost 3 bases, with 11 bases between them. Per the germline V gene, CDR1 is MDHEN and CDR2 is SYDVKM. The CDR3 runs to 14 residues.

This chain joins TRBV6-5 and TRBJ1-5, with a tentative D call TRBD1 (6 bases). Trimming left V 9 bases short and J 9 bases short, with 15 bases between. The CDR3 consists of 12 residues. Looked up from germline, CDR1 is MNHEY and CDR2 is SVGAGI. The CDR3: CASRGGPGPQHF. The CDR3 coding sequence is TGTGCCAGTCGGGGGGGGCCGGGGCCCCAGCATTTT.

The chain's CDR3 is CASSLVPDQPQHF. The DNA of the CDR3 is TGTGCCAGCAGCTTAGTGCCGGATCAGCCCCAGCATTTT. The chain has TRBV11-2 and TRBJ1-5, with D unclear. The germline gives CDR1 SGHAT, CDR2 FQNNGV. The CDR3 totals 13 residues. With 1 base removed from V and 5 bases from J, the gap between germline ends came to 6 bases.

As concerns this clone: The same CDR3 also results from other DNA sequences found in this sample. The rearrangement joins TRBV3-1 (or the pseudogene TRBV3-2) to TRBJ1-2; D remains unclear. The ends were cut back, 7 bases at V and 3 bases at J, with 9 bases in the middle. Germline CDR1 and CDR2: LGHDT and YNNKEL (reference sequence). There are 12 residues in the CDR3. The CDR3 sequence is CASTRGDYGYTF. The CDR3 nucleotides read TGTGCCAGCACGCGCGGGGACTATGGCTACACCTTC.

The chain is built from TRBV4-1 and TRBJ2-2; D is perhaps TRBD1 (5 bases). The CDR3 runs 15 residues. V lost 1 base and J 3 bases, leaving 9 bases between the germline ends. Germline loops: CDR1 MGHRA, CDR2 YSYEKL. The CDR3 reads CASSQGIGDTGELFF. The CDR3 nucleotides read TGCGCCAGCAGCCAAGGTATAGGGGACACCGGGGAGCTGTTTTTT.

The chain links TRBV15 to TRBJ2-7, with a weak D call TRBD1 (5 bases). The V end was cut by 3 bases, the J end by 1 base, with 16 bases between. CDR3 length: 16 residues. Germline V gene sequence: CDR1 LNHNV, CDR2 YYDKDF (reference sequence). CDR3 region: CATSSARRAGSYEQYF. The CDR3 coding sequence is TGTGCCACCAGCAGTGCCCGCCGGGCAGGGTCCTACGAGCAGTACTTC.